This T cell receptor beta chain was profiled in a study of PD-1 blockade in mismatch repair-deficient tumors. Assay: immunoSEQ multiplex PCR; the TCRdb copy retains only in-frame clones and omits some. The sample consists of fewer than 20,000 clones, roughly four fifths of them appearing once. Trimming removed 7 bases from V and 4 bases from J, with 10 bases in between. The germline CDR1 and CDR2 sequences are MDHEN and SYDVKM. CDR3 length equals 13 residues. V and J are TRBV28 and TRBJ2-2, with a weak D call TRBD1 (6 bases). The origin of this receptor is an adult with mismatch repair-deficient cancer. This specimen consisted of PBMCs, obtained 4 weeks after starting pembrolizumab. CDR3 in amino acids: CASNSGVTGELFF. The CDR3 region has the DNA TGTGCCAGCAACTCAGGGGTCACCGGGGAGCTGTTTTTT.